These 16 T cell receptor beta chains share one sample of origin, sequenced in a study of human thymus T cells. Sequencing used immunoSEQ multiplex PCR; TCRdb keeps in-frame clones, though not all of them. The sample records tens of thousands of clones, around 96% being singletons. Obtained as resections during corrective heart surgery, the thymus tissue was then studied. Sequenced input: thymus tissue. The receptors were gathered from a boy under two years old with a congenital heart defect but otherwise immunologically healthy.

The rearrangement joins TRBV4-3 to TRBJ2-3, with TRBD2 matching 12 bases. Germline loops: CDR1 LGHNA, CDR2 YSLEER. V trimming: 0 bases; J trimming: 8 bases; junction bases outside the gene matches: 12. The CDR3 runs to 18 residues. CDR3 loop: CASSQEATSGGTKGTQYF. The CDR3 bases are TGCGCCAGCAGCCAAGAGGCGACTAGCGGGGGTACCAAGGGTACGCAGTATTTT.

This clone was recorded once. V usage is TRBV19 and J usage is TRBJ2-1; D unresolved. The CDR3 contains 13 residues. CDR1 and CDR2 from the germline V gene are LNHDA and SQIVND (reference sequence). Trimming removed 3 bases at V and 5 bases at J, with 8 bases between. The DNA for the CDR3 is TGTGCCAGTAGTATCGACTTAAACAATGAGCAGTTCTTC. Protein product: CASSIDLNNEQFF.

The chain is built from TRBV29-1 and TRBJ2-5; D uncertain. The J call is uncertain, as TRBJ2-7 better fits the DNA end. Per the germline V gene, CDR1 is SQVTM and CDR2 is ANQGSEA. The CDR3 is made up of 12 amino acids. CDR3 coding DNA: TGCAGCGTTGGTGCCCCACCCTACGAGCAGTACTTC. Its protein product is CSVGAPPYEQYF.

The J gene is TRBJ2-7, the V gene TRBV7-8; perhaps D is TRBD1 or TRBD2 (6 bases each). CDR1 is SGHVS and CDR2 is FQNEAQ in the germline V gene. This CDR3 is 16 amino acids long. V was cut by 1 base and J by 3 bases, with 16 bases left in between. CDR3 nucleotides: TGTGCCAGCAGCTTAGTGGGGGGCATTAAAGACTACGAGCAGTACTTC. Translation: CASSLVGGIKDYEQYF.

This chain connects TRBV28 to TRBJ2-1; TRBD2 matches at 7 bases. The CDR3 has 19 residues. CDR1 MDHEN and CDR2 SYDVKM come from the germline V gene. V shed 3 bases and J 1 base; nucleotides not matched to a gene: 15. CDR3 DNA: TGTGCCAGCAGTTTTCTCCCGGCGGGAGTAATATGGTCCTACAATGAGCAGTTCTTC. Amino acid sequence: CASSFLPAGVIWSYNEQFF.

V and J are TRBV28 and TRBJ2-4, with D perhaps given as TRBD1 or TRBD2 (5 bases each). V lost 8 bases and J lost 2, with 13 bases in between. The CDR3 is 14 residues long. Looked up from germline, CDR1 is MDHEN and CDR2 is SYDVKM. CDR3 bases: TGTGCCAGCCGACAGCCGGGGACCAAAAACATTCAGTACTTC. Its translation: CASRQPGTKNIQYF.

The chain links TRBV5-1 to TRBJ2-1, with D maybe TRBD2 (6 bases). V dropped 5 bases and J dropped 5 bases, with 23 bases sitting between them. Germline-derived CDR1 and CDR2 are SGHRS and YFSETQ. The CDR3 length is 17 residues. CDR3 loop: CASSPLAAFPRNNEQFF. The CDR3 DNA sequence: TGCGCCAGCAGTCCCTTAGCGGCCTTCCCCCGGAACAATGAGCAGTTCTTC.

V gene TRBV29-1 combines with J gene TRBJ1-2, with D maybe TRBD1 (5 bases). This CDR3 has 14 amino acids. The V end was cut by 6 bases, the J end by 2 bases, with 16 bases between. Germline lookup yields CDR1 SQVTM and CDR2 ANQGSEA. Here the CDR3 reads CSVGYGGINYGYTF. The CDR3 nucleotides are TGCAGCGTCGGCTACGGGGGAATCAACTATGGCTACACCTTC.

The V and J genes are TRBV6-1 and TRBJ2-7, with a weak D call TRBD2 (6 bases). The V end lost 4 bases, the J end lost 1 base, and 11 bases lay between the germline ends. Per the germline V gene, CDR1 is MNHNS and CDR2 is SASEGT. The CDR3 extends over 14 amino acids. Here the CDR3 DNA reads TGTGCCAGCAGTGCCCCCGGGACTTCCTACGAGCAGTACTTC. Translation: CASSAPGTSYEQYF.

This clone has a single count. This chain connects TRBV7-2 to TRBJ2-3; TRBD1 matches 10 bases. After removal of 6 bases from V and 4 bases from J, the junction contained 10 bases not matched to a gene. CDR1 and CDR2 (germline): SGHTA, FQGNSA. The CDR3 loop spans 16 amino acids. DNA of the CDR3: TGTGCCAGCAGGTTTGGGTTAGGACAGGGGGCAGATACGCAGTATTTT. Translation gives CASRFGLGQGADTQYF.

The V gene is TRBV28, the J gene TRBJ1-5; D possibly corresponds to TRBD1 (6 bases). The germline gives CDR1 MDHEN, CDR2 SYDVKM. The CDR3 consists of 17 residues. The V end lost 6 bases, the J end lost 2 bases, and 20 bases lay between the germline ends. CDR3 sequence: CASSHREEGDCNQPQHF. The CDR3 bases are TGTGCCAGCAGCCACAGGGAAGAGGGGGATTGCAATCAGCCCCAGCATTTT.

The chain carries TRBV5-4 and TRBJ1-1; D is undetermined. Germline V gene lookup returns CDR1 SGHNT and CDR2 YYREEE (reference sequence). The CDR3 extends over 13 amino acids. V dropped 6 bases and J dropped 8 bases, with 17 bases sitting between them. The CDR3 region has the DNA TGTGCCAGCACCGATGGAGGGCCCCTGGAAGCTTTCTTT. Translated, it gives CASTDGGPLEAFF.

V is TRBV19 and J is TRBJ2-1; tentative D call: TRBD2 (6 bases). The CDR3 totals 16 residues. Deletions cut 1 base from V and 6 bases from J, with 16 bases between. CDR1 LNHDA and CDR2 SQIVND come from the germline V gene (reference sequence). The CDR3 here is CASSIAVGYGGNEQFF. The CDR3 DNA reads as TGTGCCAGTAGTATAGCGGTCGGTTACGGGGGCAATGAGCAGTTCTTC. Filled out from reference TRBV19 and TRBJ2-1, the complete variable domain reads DGGITQSPKYLFRKEGQNVTLSCEQNLNHDAMYWYRQDPGQGLRLIYYSQIVNDFQKGDIAEGYSVSREKKESFPLTVTSAQKNPTAFYLCASSIAVGYGGNEQFFGPGTRLTVL.

The chain recombines TRBV1 with TRBJ1-1; TRBD1 is taken as the D call from the table, unchecked against the DNA. TRBV1 is recorded as a pseudogene. The CDR3 runs 17 residues. As DNA, the CDR3 is TGCACCAGCAGCCAAGCCAGGGCGGGGACAGGGAACACTGAAGCTTTCTTT. Translation gives CTSSQARAGTGNTEAFF.

The sample holds one count of this clone. This chain connects TRBV15 to TRBJ1-2; maybe TRBD1 (5 bases). The germline V and J ends were trimmed by 6 bases and 0 bases, with 14 bases remaining between them. The CDR3 covers 15 residues. Per the germline V gene, CDR1 is LNHNV and CDR2 is YYDKDF (reference sequence). The chain's CDR3 is CATRGRDRANYGYTF. CDR3 DNA: TGTGCCACCAGGGGACGGGACCGTGCTAACTATGGCTACACCTTC.

The chain joins TRBV7-6 to TRBJ1-2, with 7 bases identical to TRBD1. The CDR3 spans 15 residues. V lost 2 bases, J lost 6 bases, and 9 bases stayed unmatched. CDR1 is SGHVS and CDR2 is FNYEAQ in the germline V gene. CDR3 sequence: CASSLRAGGVDGYTF. CDR3 sequence (DNA): TGTGCCAGCAGCTTAAGGGCAGGGGGTGTGGATGGCTACACCTTC.